The clone carrying this TCR beta chain has ten or more counts. The antigen remains undetermined. A J-beta primer mix and a sample-barcoded 5' primer were used in a second PCR of roughly 6 to 11 cycles. MiXCR was run by TCRdb on the 5' RACE reads, yielding one entry per CDR3 protein. In the table there are about 650,000 distinct CDR3 sequences, about a third of which are singletons. The data were obtained in a study of blood T cells in healthy people across ages. The wider study: Capture via template switching afforded approximately one barcoded beta molecule per two T cells.

Overall study findings and caveats: With donor CMV status unknown, expanded clonotype changes were possibly confounded. In long-lived donors, naive CD4+ cell counts and diversity exceeded those of aged donors.

CDR3 length: 12 residues. Trimming removed 9 bases from V and 2 bases from J, with 10 bases in between. Germline CDR1 reads ENHRY; CDR2 reads SYGVKD. The sequencing sample was made of blood. V is TRBV10-3 and J is TRBJ1-2, with D maybe TRBD1 (5 bases). The source is a woman of 80 years or more in good health. CDR3 region: CAIGRGNYGYTF. In DNA form, the CDR3 reads TGTGCCATTGGGCGGGGGAACTATGGCTACACCTTC.